The T cell receptor beta chain described here comes from a study of blood T cell repertoires in COVID-19 (dated by TCRdb to 2019 to 2021). Regarding the research as a whole: Collaborator samples came from the United States, Italy and Spain and covered acute and convalescent phases of COVID-19. The prospective study material was composed of cDNA or gDNA derived from T cells, B-cell-depleted T cells, or PBMCs. Where available, HLA class I and class II types were obtained from metadata supplied by the sample provider rather than from assay-based typing. Nearly every sample came with metadata listing a de-identified subject ID, COVID-19 status, age in years and sex. The dataset comprised deeply sampled blood TCRbeta repertoires from subjects exposed to, actively infected with, or recovered from COVID-19. The samples were drawn from two sources: the first 160 participants of the ongoing ImmuneRACE study, and 1,000 to 1,500 subjects contributed by 6 global collaborators. A freely available public database, intended as a resource for researchers studying the immune response to SARS-CoV-2, is where the repertoires were released. The investigation overall reported the following: How much clinical and demographic metadata was included differed by source and by participant, and the metadata was provided uncurated.

The germline V gene (reference sequence) sets CDR1 to LNHNV and CDR2 to YYDKDF. Deletion took 1 base off V and 5 bases off J, with a span of 12 bases between the germline ends. Including the terminal cysteine and phenylalanine, the CDR3 comprises 15 residues. This entry keeps only the CDR3 DNA: 45 bases, framed from base 1. The immunoSEQ Assay, a bias-controlled multiplex PCR, was used to amplify TCRbeta CDR3 regions from genomic DNA. The source study handled its data this way. The number of nucleated cells in each sample was estimated from the amplification of reference gene primers within the assay. To quantify the absolute abundance of each unique TCRbeta CDR3 rearrangement, sequence reads were collapsed and filtered. For each sample, productive Simpson clonality was calculated by taking the square root of Simpson's diversity index across productive rearrangements. The source is immuneACCESS, and TCRdb retained only in-frame sequences with V and J called. Part of the clones is not carried over; for the studies checked, unresolved V genes explain less than half of this, and the remainder is unexplained. Clonal size and the V and J genes are those of that table, whereas D and trimming came from the DNA. Present in this sample are around 300,000 clones, approximately 92% of which were seen just once. The ten biggest clones cover less than 2.5% of the sample.

Enrolling through a virtual design, the prospective study's participants ranged in age from roughly 18 to 95 years and lived across about two dozen United States geographic areas. To assign participants to cohorts, the prospective study relied on clinical history that participants themselves reported in a screening survey and a study questionnaire. Recovered participants in ImmuneRACE Cohort 3 were defined as having two consecutive negative NP/OP PCR tests, clearance from a healthcare professional, or resolution of symptoms. Each participant in the prospective study had whole blood, serum and a nasopharyngeal or oropharyngeal swab collected by mobile phlebotomists. Over a roughly two-month period, participants in the prospective study had the option of providing additional blood draws and questionnaires. Before DNA extraction, prospective study blood samples were shipped either frozen or at room temperature.

About this clone itself: The target of this receptor is not known. Base qualities are not at hand, and no much larger clone is one base apart.

This receptor was identified in a woman under 30 who had recovered from COVID-19. Here the chain combines TRBV15 and TRBJ1-5; the best D guess is TRBD1, with 6 bases matching. Material: PBMCs or T cells enriched from blood (not recorded which). The encoded CDR3 is CATSRGVGGDQPQHF. The DNA sequence is TGTGCCACCAGCAGAGGGGTAGGGGGGGATCAGCCCCAGCATTTT.